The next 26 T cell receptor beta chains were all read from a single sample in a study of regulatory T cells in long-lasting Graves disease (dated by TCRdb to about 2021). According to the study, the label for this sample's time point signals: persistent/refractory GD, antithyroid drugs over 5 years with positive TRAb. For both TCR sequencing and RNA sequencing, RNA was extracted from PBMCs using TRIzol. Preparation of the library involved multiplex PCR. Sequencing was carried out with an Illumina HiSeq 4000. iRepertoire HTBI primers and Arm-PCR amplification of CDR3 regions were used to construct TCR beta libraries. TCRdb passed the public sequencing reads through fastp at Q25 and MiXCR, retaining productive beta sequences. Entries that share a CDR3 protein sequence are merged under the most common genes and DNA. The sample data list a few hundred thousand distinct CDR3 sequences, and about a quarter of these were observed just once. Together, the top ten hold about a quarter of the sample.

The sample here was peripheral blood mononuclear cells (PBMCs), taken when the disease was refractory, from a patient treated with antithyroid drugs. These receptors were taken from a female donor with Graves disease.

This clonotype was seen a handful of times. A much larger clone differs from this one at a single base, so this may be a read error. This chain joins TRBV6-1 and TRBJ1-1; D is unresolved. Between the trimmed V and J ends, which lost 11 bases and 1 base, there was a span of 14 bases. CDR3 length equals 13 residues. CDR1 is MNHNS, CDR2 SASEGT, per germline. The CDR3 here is CAGMKRENTEAFF. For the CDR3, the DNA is TGTGCCGGCATGAAACGGGAGAACACTGAAGCTTTCTTT.

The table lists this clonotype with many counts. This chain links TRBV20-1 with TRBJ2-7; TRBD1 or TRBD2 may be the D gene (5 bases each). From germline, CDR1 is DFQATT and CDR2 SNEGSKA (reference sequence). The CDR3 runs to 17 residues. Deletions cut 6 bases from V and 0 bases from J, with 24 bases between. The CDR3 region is CSANWVRGDGSSYEQYF. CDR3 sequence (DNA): TGCAGTGCAAATTGGGTCAGAGGGGACGGTAGCTCCTACGAGCAGTACTTC.

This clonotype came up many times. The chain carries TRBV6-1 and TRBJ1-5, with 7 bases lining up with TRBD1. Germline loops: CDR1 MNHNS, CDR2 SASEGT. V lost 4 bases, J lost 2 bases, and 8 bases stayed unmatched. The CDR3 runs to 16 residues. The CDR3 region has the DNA TGTGCCAGCAGTGTCCACAGGGGCTACGGCAATCAGCCCCAGCATTTT. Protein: CASSVHRGYGNQPQHF.

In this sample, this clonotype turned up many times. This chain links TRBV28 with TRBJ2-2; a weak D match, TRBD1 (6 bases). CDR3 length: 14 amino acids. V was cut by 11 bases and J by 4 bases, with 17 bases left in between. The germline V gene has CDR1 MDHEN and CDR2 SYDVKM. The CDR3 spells CACIEQGVTGELFF. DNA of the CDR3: TGTGCCTGTATTGAACAGGGAGTCACCGGGGAGCTGTTTTTT.

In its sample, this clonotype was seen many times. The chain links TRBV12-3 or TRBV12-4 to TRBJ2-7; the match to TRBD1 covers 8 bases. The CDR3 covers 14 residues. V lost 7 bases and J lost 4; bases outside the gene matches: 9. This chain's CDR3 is CASNMGTGLYEQYF. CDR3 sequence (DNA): TGTGCCAGCAATATGGGGACAGGCCTTTACGAGCAGTACTTC.

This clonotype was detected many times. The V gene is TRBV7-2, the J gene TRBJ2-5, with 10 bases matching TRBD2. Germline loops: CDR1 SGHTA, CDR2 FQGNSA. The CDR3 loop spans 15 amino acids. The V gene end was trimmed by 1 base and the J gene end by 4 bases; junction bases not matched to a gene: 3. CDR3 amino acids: CASSLEASGRETQYF. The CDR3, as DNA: TGTGCCAGCAGCTTAGAGGCTAGCGGGAGAGAGACCCAGTACTTC.

CDR3: CSVELAGLQETQYF. Written as DNA, the CDR3 is TGCAGCGTTGAACTAGCGGGGCTCCAAGAGACCCAGTACTTC. This rearrangement joins TRBV29-1 to TRBJ2-5; 9 bases fit TRBD2. Unmatched junction bases numbered 2, after V lost 2 bases and J lost 1 base. The CDR3 totals 14 residues. The germline CDR1 and CDR2 sequences are SQVTM and ANQGSEA.

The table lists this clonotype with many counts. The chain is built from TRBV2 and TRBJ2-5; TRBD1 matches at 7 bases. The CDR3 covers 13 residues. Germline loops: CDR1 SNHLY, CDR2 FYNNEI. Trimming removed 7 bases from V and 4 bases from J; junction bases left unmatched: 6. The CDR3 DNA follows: TGTGCCAGCATTGGACAGGTCGGAGAGACCCAGTACTTC. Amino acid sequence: CASIGQVGETQYF. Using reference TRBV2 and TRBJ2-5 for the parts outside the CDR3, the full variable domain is EPEVTQTPSHQVTQMGQEVILRCVPISNHLYFYWYRQILGQKVEFLVSFYNNEISEKSEIFDDQFSVERPDGSNFTLKIRSTKLEDSAMYFCASIGQVGETQYFGPGTRLLVL.

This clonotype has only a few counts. CDR3 loop: CSATGHKDEQYF. The CDR3 DNA reads as TGCAGCGCAACAGGGCATAAGGACGAGCAGTACTTC. The V and J genes are TRBV29-1 and TRBJ2-7; possible D gene TRBD1, 6 bases. This CDR3 spans 12 amino acids. Per the germline V gene, CDR1 is SQVTM and CDR2 is ANQGSEA. Trimming stripped 7 bases from V and 5 bases from J, with 15 bases between.

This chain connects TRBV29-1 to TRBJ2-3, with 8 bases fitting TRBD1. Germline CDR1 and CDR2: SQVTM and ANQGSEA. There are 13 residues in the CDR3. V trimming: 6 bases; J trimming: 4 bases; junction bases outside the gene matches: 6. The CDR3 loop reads CSVTGESADTQYF. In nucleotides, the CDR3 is TGCAGCGTGACAGGGGAAAGCGCAGATACGCAGTATTTT.

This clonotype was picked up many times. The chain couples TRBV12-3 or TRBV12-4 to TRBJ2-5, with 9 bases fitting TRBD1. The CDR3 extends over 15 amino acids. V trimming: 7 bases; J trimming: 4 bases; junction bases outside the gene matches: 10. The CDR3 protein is CASTLLGTGLETQYF. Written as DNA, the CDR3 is TGTGCCAGCACTCTGCTCGGGACAGGGCTAGAGACCCAGTACTTC.

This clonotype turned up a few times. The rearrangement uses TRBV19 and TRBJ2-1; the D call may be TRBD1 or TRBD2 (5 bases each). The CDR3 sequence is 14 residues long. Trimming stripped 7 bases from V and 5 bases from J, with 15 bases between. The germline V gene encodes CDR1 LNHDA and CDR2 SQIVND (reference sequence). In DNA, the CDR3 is TGTGCCAGTACCACCAACTCGGGGCACAATGAGCAGTTCTTC. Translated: CASTTNSGHNEQFF.

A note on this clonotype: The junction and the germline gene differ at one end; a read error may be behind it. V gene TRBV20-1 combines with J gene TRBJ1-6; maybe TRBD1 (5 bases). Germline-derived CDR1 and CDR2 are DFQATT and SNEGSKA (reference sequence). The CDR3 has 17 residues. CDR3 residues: CSAQRGGASSYNSPLRF. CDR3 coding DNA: TGCAGTGCTCAGCGTGGCGGGGCGAGCTCCTATAATTCACCCCTCCGCTTT.

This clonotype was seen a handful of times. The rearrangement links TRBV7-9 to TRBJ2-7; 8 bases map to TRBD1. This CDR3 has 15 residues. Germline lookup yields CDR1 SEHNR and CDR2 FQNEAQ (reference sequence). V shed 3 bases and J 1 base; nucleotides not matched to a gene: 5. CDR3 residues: CASSFGTGHSYEQYF. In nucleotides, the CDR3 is TGTGCCAGCAGCTTCGGGACAGGTCATTCCTACGAGCAGTACTTC.

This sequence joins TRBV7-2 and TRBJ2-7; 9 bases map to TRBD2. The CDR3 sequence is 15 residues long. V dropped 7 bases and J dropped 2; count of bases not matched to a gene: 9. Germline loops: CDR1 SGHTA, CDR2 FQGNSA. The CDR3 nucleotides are TGTGCCAGCAACCACCCAGCGGGAGGAACCTACGAGCAGTACTTC. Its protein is CASNHPAGGTYEQYF.

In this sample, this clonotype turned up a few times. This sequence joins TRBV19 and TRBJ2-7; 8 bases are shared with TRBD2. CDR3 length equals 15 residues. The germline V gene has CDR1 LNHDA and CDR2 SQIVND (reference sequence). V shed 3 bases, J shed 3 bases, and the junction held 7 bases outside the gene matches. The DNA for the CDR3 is TGTGCCAGTAGTATGCGCGGGACTAGTGGCTACGAGCAGTACTTC. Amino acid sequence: CASSMRGTSGYEQYF.

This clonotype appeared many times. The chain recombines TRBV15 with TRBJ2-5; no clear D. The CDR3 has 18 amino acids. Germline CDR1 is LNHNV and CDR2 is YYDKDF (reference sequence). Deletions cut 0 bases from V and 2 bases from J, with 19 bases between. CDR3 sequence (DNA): TGTGCCACCAGCAGAGAATACGGCTCCTATAGCACACAAGAGACCCAGTACTTC. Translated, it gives CATSREYGSYSTQETQYF.

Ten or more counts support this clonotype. The CDR3 loop is CASSLAGKDRILYEQYF. CDR3 nucleotide sequence: TGTGCCAGCAGCTTAGCGGGTAAAGACAGGATCCTCTACGAGCAGTACTTC. This chain joins TRBV11-1 and TRBJ2-7; the D gene is possibly TRBD1 (6 bases). The V gene lost 0 bases and the J gene lost 3 bases, with 18 bases spanning the gap. Germline CDR1 is SGHAT and CDR2 is FQDESV (reference sequence). This CDR3 is built from 17 residues.

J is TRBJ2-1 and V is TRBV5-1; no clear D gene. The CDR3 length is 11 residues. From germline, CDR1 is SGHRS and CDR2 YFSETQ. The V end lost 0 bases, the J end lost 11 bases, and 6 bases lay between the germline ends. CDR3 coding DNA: TGCGCCAGCAGCTTGGTGGAGCAGCAGTTCTTC. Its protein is CASSLVEQQFF.

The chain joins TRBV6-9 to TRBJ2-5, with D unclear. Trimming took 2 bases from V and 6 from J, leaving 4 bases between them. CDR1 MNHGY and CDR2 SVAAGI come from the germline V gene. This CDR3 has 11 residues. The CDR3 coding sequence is TGTGCCAGCAGTTATGGAAAGACCCAGTACTTC. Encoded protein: CASSYGKTQYF.

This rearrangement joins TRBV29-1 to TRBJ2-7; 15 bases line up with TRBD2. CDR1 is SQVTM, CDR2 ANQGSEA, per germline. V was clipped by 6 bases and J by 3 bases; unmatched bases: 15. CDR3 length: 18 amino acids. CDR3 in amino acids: CSVRTSGRVRTTNYEQYF. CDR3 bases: TGCAGCGTGAGGACTAGCGGGAGGGTAAGAACTACGAACTACGAGCAGTACTTC.

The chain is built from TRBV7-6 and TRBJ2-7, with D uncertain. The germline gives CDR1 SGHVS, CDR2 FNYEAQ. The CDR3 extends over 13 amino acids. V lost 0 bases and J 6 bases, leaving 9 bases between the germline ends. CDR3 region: CASSLADSGEQYF. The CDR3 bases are TGTGCCAGCAGCTTAGCCGATTCGGGCGAGCAGTACTTC.

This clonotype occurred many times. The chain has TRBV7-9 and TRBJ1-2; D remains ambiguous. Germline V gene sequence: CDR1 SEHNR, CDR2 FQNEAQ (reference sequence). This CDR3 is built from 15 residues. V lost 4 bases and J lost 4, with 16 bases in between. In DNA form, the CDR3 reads TGTGCCAGCAGCTCTGCCCCGGACGGCCTCTATGGCTACACCTTC. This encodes CASSSAPDGLYGYTF.

CDR3 sequence: CSARDFFRGQQETQYF. The CDR3 nucleotides read TGCAGTGCTAGAGATTTTTTCCGGGGGCAGCAAGAGACCCAGTACTTC. The chain links TRBV20-1 to TRBJ2-5; D possibly uses TRBD1 or TRBD2 (6 bases each). V lost 0 bases and J 2 bases, leaving 16 bases between the germline ends. Germline V gene data show CDR1 as DFQATT and CDR2 as SNEGSKA (reference sequence). CDR3 length: 16 amino acids.

The CDR3 is CASSYGSEYNEQFF. CDR3 in DNA: TGTGCCAGCAGTTACGGGAGTGAGTACAATGAGCAGTTCTTC. The chain is built from TRBV27 and TRBJ2-1, with D perhaps matching TRBD2 (6 bases). There are 14 residues in the CDR3. Trimming cost V 4 bases and J 4 bases, with 11 bases left between them. Germline lookup yields CDR1 MNHEY and CDR2 SMNVEV (reference sequence).

In nucleotides, the CDR3 is TGTGCCAGCACACAGACTCCAAGCTCTAGCACAGATACGCAGTATTTT. Protein: CASTQTPSSSTDTQYF. The chain links TRBV27 to TRBJ2-3, with no clear D. The CDR3 totals 16 residues. Germline CDR1 reads MNHEY; CDR2 reads SMNVEV (reference sequence). V lost 7 bases and J lost 0, with 17 bases in between.